This section outlines one T cell receptor (beta chain) sequence together with its context. The data are from a study of blood T cell repertoires in COVID-19. The overall study: T cells, B-cell-depleted T cells, or PBMCs provided the cDNA or gDNA that served as material.

This CDR3 is 14 amino acids long. Germline loops: CDR1 ENHRY, CDR2 SYGVKD. J was trimmed by 4 bases and V by 5 bases; bases with no gene match: 7. TCRdb keeps only in-frame clones here, not all; method: immunoSEQ multiplex PCR. Of 200,000 to 250,000 clones in the sample, 65% to 90% are singletons; the top ten hold approximately 8.2%. This chain connects TRBV10-3 to TRBJ2-7; 8 bases agree with TRBD1. Material for sequencing was PBMCs or T cells enriched from blood (not recorded which). This TCR came from a woman aged 45-59 years with acute COVID-19. The CDR3 loop reads CAISRQGQDYEQYF. The CDR3 region has the DNA TGTGCCATCAGTCGACAGGGGCAGGATTACGAGCAGTACTTC.